This T cell receptor beta chain was retrieved from a study of blood T cell repertoires in COVID-19. V gave up 1 base and J gave up 6 bases, with 18 bases separating them. CDR1 GTSNPN and CDR2 SVGIG come from the germline V gene (reference sequence). The CDR3 covers 15 residues. The table came from immunoSEQ multiplex PCR; TCRdb's copy has only in-frame clones and leaves some out. The sample contains 130,000 to 150,000 clones, approximately 81% of which appear only once. The chain combines TRBV30 with TRBJ1-2, with no clear D. This clonotype was sampled from a human donor in a cohort sampled during active COVID-19. Source material: peripheral blood. CDR3 DNA: TGTGCCTGGAGTGCGGTCCCAACTCTTGCGGATGGCTACACCTTC. It encodes CAWSAVPTLADGYTF.